The clone carrying this T cell receptor (beta chain) has only one observation. Its antigen remains unknown. This table comes from immunoSEQ multiplex PCR, and its TCRdb copy is limited to in-frame clones, with some not included. The profile covers 300,000 or so clones, with 88% appearing a single time and around 0.88% taken by the ten largest. The CDR3 contains 12 residues. V was clipped by 1 base and J by 7 bases, with 6 bases between them. Germline loops: CDR1 SGHTS, CDR2 YDEGEE. The record originates from a study of cytomegalovirus exposure and HLA in healthy donors. The study, taken as a whole, reports: Subsequent analysis found a tendency for first-cohort TCR clusters to co-occur within the 95 to 150 validation repertoires.

The source is a young man in good health and CMV-seronegative. Sequences were obtained from PBMCs. The chain uses TRBV5-8 and TRBJ2-1; D not resolved. DNA for the CDR3: TGTGCCAGCAGCTTGCGGTGGAATGAGCAGTTCTTC. Residues: CASSLRWNEQFF.